This T cell receptor (beta chain) comes out of a study of T cell responses to AZD1222 COVID-19 vaccine. This CDR3 is 20 amino acids long. Trimming pared 0 bases from V and 0 bases from J, leaving 22 bases between. Germline V gives CDR1 SGHRS, CDR2 YFSETQ. TCRdb's table, derived via immunoSEQ multiplex PCR, lists solely in-frame clones and lacks some. The sample includes about 140,000 clones, over 85% of them seen just once. The receptor comes from an adult in good health. The sequences come from peripheral blood, collected on day 0 of AZD1222 vaccination. The genes are TRBV5-1 and TRBJ2-1; TRBD2 is a possible D gene (6 bases). CDR3 amino acids: CASSLVSVGSGMSSYNEQFF. The DNA for the CDR3 is TGCGCCAGCAGCTTGGTATCAGTGGGTAGCGGAATGAGCTCCTACAATGAGCAGTTCTTC. Drawing the rest from reference TRBV5-1 and TRBJ2-1, the complete variable domain is KAGVTQTPRYLIKTRGQQVTLSCSPISGHRSVSWYQQTPGQGLQFLFEYFSETQRNKGNFPGRFSGRQFSNSRSEMNVSTLELGDSALYLCASSLVSVGSGMSSYNEQFFGPGTRLTVL.